The 22 T cell receptor beta chains listed next were all sequenced from one sample in a study of T cell responses to AZD1222 COVID-19 vaccine. Profiling relied on immunoSEQ multiplex PCR, and the TCRdb table lists in-frame clones only, not all of them. The sample includes roughly 150,000 clones, more than 80% of them seen just once. The sequenced sample was peripheral blood, obtained on day 0 of AZD1222 vaccination. The receptors here all came from an adult in good health.

V gene TRBV7-9 combines with J gene TRBJ2-7; tentative D call: TRBD2 (5 bases). The V gene lost 5 bases and the J gene lost 2 bases, with 13 bases spanning the gap. There are 14 residues in the CDR3. CDR1 and CDR2 (germline): SEHNR, FQNEAQ (reference sequence). DNA for the CDR3: TGTGCCAGCAGCCCGACCGGGGTGACCTACGAGCAGTACTTC. This encodes CASSPTGVTYEQYF.

The rearrangement links TRBV30 to TRBJ1-2; D possibly corresponds to TRBD1 (6 bases). This CDR3 has 13 residues. Between the trimmed V and J ends, which lost 2 bases and 6 bases, there was a span of 13 bases. Germline V gene data show CDR1 as GTSNPN and CDR2 as SVGIG (reference sequence). The CDR3 is CAWSQQGFNGYTF. CDR3 sequence (DNA): TGTGCCTGGAGTCAACAGGGATTTAATGGCTACACCTTC.

The V and J genes are TRBV5-6 and TRBJ1-3; 7 nucleotides match TRBD1. The germline V gene encodes CDR1 SGHDT and CDR2 YYEEEE. Trimming at V came to 4 bases and at J to 2 bases, leaving 9 bases not matched to a gene. The length of the CDR3 is 16 residues. The CDR3 sequence: CASSRTRTGAGNTIYF. CDR3 in DNA: TGTGCCAGCAGCCGTACTAGGACAGGAGCTGGAAACACCATATATTTT.

The chain carries TRBV6-1 and TRBJ1-5, with D possibly TRBD1 on 6 matching bases. The V end lost 1 base, the J end lost 7 bases, and 14 bases lay between the germline ends. This CDR3 has 15 amino acids. The germline CDR1 and CDR2 sequences are MNHNS and SASEGT. The CDR3 loop is CASSEGVGGWQPQHF. The CDR3 DNA sequence: TGTGCCAGCAGTGAAGGGGTGGGGGGCTGGCAGCCCCAGCATTTT.

This sequence joins TRBV5-4 and TRBJ1-1; a weak D match, TRBD1 (5 bases). The CDR3 sequence is 14 residues long. From germline, CDR1 is SGHNT and CDR2 YYREEE (reference sequence). V lost 0 bases and J 1 base, leaving 7 bases between the germline ends. CDR3 sequence reads: CASSLGGGNTEAFF. In DNA, the CDR3 is TGTGCCAGCAGCTTGGGTGGGGGGAACACTGAAGCTTTCTTT.

This sequence joins TRBV7-8 and TRBJ1-2; possible D gene TRBD1, 5 bases. Trimming left V 0 bases short and J 8 bases short, with 28 bases between. CDR1 is SGHVS and CDR2 is FQNEAQ in the germline V gene. The CDR3 consists of 19 residues. The CDR3 bases are TGTGCCAGCAGCTTAGCAGGCAGGGTCGGTTTGACGTCGGGGTACGGCTACACCTTC. As protein: CASSLAGRVGLTSGYGYTF.

With regard to this clone: At one boundary the junction diverges from the germline segment, which might be a read error. The chain employs TRBV19 and TRBJ2-3; a possible D gene is TRBD2 (5 bases). CDR1 and CDR2 from the germline V gene are LNHDA and SQIVND (reference sequence). This CDR3 has 13 amino acids. CDR3 DNA: TGTGCCAGTACCCCATCAGGAGGCAGCCCTCGGGATTTT. This encodes CASTPSGGSPRDF.

The rearrangement uses TRBV6-5 and TRBJ1-4; D not resolved. Germline V lookup: CDR1 MNHEY, CDR2 SVGAGI. Trimming cost V 7 bases and J 7 bases, with 16 bases left between them. This CDR3 spans 14 amino acids. The CDR3 DNA is TGTGCCAGCATCCACTCGGGGAGCGCTGAAAAACTGTTTTTT. Its translation: CASIHSGSAEKLFF.

V and J are TRBV7-8 and TRBJ2-4, with 7 bases aligning to TRBD1. Germline V CDR1 and CDR2: SGHVS, FQNEAQ. The V and J ends lost 1 base and 6 bases, in that order; junction bases with no gene match: 9. The CDR3 is 16 residues long. The DNA of the CDR3 is TGTGCCAGCAGCTTAGTCCCCGACAGGGTACCAAACATTCAGTACTTC. It is translated as CASSLVPDRVPNIQYF.

This chain connects TRBV11-2 to TRBJ1-5; no reliable D call. Germline-derived CDR1 and CDR2 are SGHAT and FQNNGV. V was clipped by 1 base and J by 6 bases, with 7 bases between them. This CDR3 is built from 13 residues. DNA for the CDR3: TGTGCCAGCAGCTTAGGATTAGGTCAGCCCCAGCATTTT. Amino acid sequence: CASSLGLGQPQHF.

Sample share makes this clone medium-sized. The gene calls are TRBV5-6 and TRBJ1-1; TRBD1 aligns across 8 bases. The CDR3 consists of 15 residues. Germline lookup yields CDR1 SGHDT and CDR2 YYEEEE. V shed 1 base, J shed 4 bases, and the junction held 6 bases outside the gene matches. CDR3 amino acids: CASSLLTGEGTEAFF. The CDR3 DNA is TGTGCCAGCAGCTTGTTGACAGGGGAAGGCACTGAAGCTTTCTTT.

This clone was recorded only once. V gene TRBV19 combines with J gene TRBJ1-5; no clear D. The CDR3 runs 13 residues. Germline CDR1 reads LNHDA; CDR2 reads SQIVND (reference sequence). V dropped 7 bases and J dropped 5 bases, with 12 bases sitting between them. The CDR3 is CASNVGRDQPQHF. DNA for the CDR3: TGTGCCAGTAATGTAGGGCGCGATCAGCCCCAGCATTTT.

The V gene is TRBV6-1, the J gene TRBJ1-1; D gene ambiguous. V was cut by 4 bases and J by 7 bases, with 25 bases left in between. Germline values: CDR1 MNHNS, CDR2 SASEGT. The CDR3 is 17 residues long. The CDR3 reads CASSGDAAPQAPLEAFF. Here the CDR3 DNA reads TGTGCCAGCAGTGGAGATGCGGCCCCGCAAGCCCCACTTGAAGCTTTCTTT.

The chain is built from TRBV12-3 or TRBV12-4 and TRBJ1-1; no reliable D call. V was cut by 6 bases and J by 8 bases, with 16 bases left in between. The CDR3 sequence is 13 residues long. The CDR3 DNA sequence: TGTGCCAGCAGCCCTAGCATACCGACAGAAGCTTTCTTT. It is translated as CASSPSIPTEAFF.

The V gene is TRBV19, the J gene TRBJ1-1; a weak D match, TRBD1 (5 bases). Deletions cut 6 bases from V and 11 bases from J, with 13 bases between. Germline V lookup: CDR1 LNHDA, CDR2 SQIVND (reference sequence). CDR3 size: 11 residues. The CDR3 spells CASSRVGEAFF. The DNA for the CDR3 is TGTGCCAGTAGCCGAGTGGGGGAGGCTTTCTTT.

This clone appeared a single time. Mismatch with germline at one junction end may stem from a read error. This sample also contains other DNA sequences that code for the same CDR3. V usage is TRBV7-2 and J usage is TRBJ2-7; 10 bases map to TRBD2. This CDR3 region has 19 residues. Germline-derived CDR1 and CDR2 are SGHTA and FQGNSA. As DNA, the CDR3 is TGTGCTAGCAGCTCCCGGTTAGGTATGAGCGGGGGGGCTTCCTACGAGCAGTACTTC. Its translation is CASSSRLGMSGGASYEQYF.

The gene calls are TRBV5-6 and TRBJ1-1; 7 nucleotides match TRBD1. The CDR3 totals 14 residues. The germline gives CDR1 SGHDT, CDR2 YYEEEE. J gave up 1 base and V 4 bases, and 4 bases lay outside the gene matches. CDR3 protein: CASSGGQTNTEAFF. DNA of the CDR3: TGTGCCAGCAGCGGGGGACAGACGAACACTGAAGCTTTCTTT.

The rearrangement uses TRBV29-1 and TRBJ2-7; the D gene is possibly TRBD2 (6 bases). This CDR3 spans 13 amino acids. The V end was cut by 4 bases, the J end by 2 bases, with 12 bases between. Germline V CDR1 and CDR2: SQVTM, ANQGSEA. The chain's CDR3 is CSVGLGGTYEQYF. The CDR3 DNA follows: TGCAGCGTTGGTCTGGGAGGAACCTACGAGCAGTACTTC.

The chain joins TRBV7-3 to TRBJ2-2, with TRBD1 as a possible D gene (6 bases). Per germline, CDR1 SGHTA and CDR2 FQGTGA. The V gene lost 0 bases and the J gene lost 1 base, with 12 bases spanning the gap. The CDR3 is 17 amino acids. In nucleotides, the CDR3 is TGTGCCAGCAGCTTAACTTTCGACAGGTTGAACACCGGGGAGCTGTTTTTT. Translation: CASSLTFDRLNTGELFF.

The chain employs TRBV6-5 and TRBJ2-2; D is uncertain. The CDR3 runs to 15 residues. Trimming removed 1 base at V and 0 bases at J, with 6 bases between. Germline-derived CDR1 and CDR2 are MNHEY and SVGAGI. In DNA form, the CDR3 reads TGTGCCAGCAGTTACTTCCAGACGAACACCGGGGAGCTGTTTTTT. Protein: CASSYFQTNTGELFF.

V and J are TRBV2 and TRBJ1-3; 10 nucleotides agree with TRBD1. This CDR3 is 18 amino acids long. Per germline, CDR1 SNHLY and CDR2 FYNNEI. After removal of 1 base from V and 6 bases from J, the junction contained 12 bases not matched to a gene. This chain's CDR3 is CASSEGRRAGTGVNTIYF. DNA for the CDR3: TGTGCCAGCAGTGAAGGACGCCGGGCCGGGACAGGGGTAAACACCATATATTTT.

This CDR3 reads CASSQDRGRGYTF. For the CDR3, the DNA is TGTGCCAGCAGCCAAGACAGGGGACGCGGCTACACCTTC. The chain has TRBV3-1 (or the pseudogene TRBV3-2) and TRBJ1-2; possibly TRBD1 for D (6 bases). CDR3 size: 13 residues. Germline V lookup: CDR1 LGHDT, CDR2 YNNKEL (reference sequence). Between the trimmed V and J ends, which lost 0 bases and 8 bases, there was a span of 10 bases.